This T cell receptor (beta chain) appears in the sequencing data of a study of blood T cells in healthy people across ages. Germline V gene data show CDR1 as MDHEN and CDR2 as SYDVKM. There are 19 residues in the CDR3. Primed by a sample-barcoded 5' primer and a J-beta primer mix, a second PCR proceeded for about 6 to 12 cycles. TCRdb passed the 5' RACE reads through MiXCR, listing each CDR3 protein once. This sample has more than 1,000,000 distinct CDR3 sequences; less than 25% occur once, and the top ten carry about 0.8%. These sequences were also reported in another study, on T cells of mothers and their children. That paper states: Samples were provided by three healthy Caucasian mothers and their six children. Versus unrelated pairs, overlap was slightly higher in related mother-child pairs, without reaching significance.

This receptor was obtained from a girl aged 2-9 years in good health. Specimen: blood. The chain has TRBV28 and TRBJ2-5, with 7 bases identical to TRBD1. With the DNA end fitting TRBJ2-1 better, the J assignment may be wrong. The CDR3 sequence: CASSLALAGSRGWHNEQFF. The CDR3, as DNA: TGTGCCAGCAGTTTAGCTTTAGCAGGTTCCAGGGGGTGGCACAATGAGCAGTTCTTC.